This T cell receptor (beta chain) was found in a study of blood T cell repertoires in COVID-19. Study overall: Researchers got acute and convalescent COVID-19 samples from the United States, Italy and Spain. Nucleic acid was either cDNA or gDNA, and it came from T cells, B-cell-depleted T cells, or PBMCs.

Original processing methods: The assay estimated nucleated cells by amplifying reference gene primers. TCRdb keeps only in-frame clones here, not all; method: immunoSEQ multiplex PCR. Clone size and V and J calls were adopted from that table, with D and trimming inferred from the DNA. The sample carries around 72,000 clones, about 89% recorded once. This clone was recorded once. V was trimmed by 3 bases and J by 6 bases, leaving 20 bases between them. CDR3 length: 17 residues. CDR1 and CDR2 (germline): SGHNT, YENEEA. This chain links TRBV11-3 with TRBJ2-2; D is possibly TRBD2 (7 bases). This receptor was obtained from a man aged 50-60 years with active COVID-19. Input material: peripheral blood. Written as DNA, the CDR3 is TGTGCCAGCAGCTTTGGATCGGGGGCGGGGGAAGCCGGGGAGCTGTTTTTT. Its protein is CASSFGSGAGEAGELFF.